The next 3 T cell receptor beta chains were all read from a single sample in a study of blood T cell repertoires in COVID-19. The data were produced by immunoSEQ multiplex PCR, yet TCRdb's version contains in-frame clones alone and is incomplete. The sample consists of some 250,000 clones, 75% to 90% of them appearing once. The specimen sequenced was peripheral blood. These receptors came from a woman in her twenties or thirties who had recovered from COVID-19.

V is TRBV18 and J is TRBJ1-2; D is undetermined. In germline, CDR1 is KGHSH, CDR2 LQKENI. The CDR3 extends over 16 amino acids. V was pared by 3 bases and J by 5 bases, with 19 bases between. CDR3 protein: CASSPKQSPASYGYTF. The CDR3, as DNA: TGTGCCAGCTCACCCAAACAGTCCCCCGCAAGTTATGGCTACACCTTC. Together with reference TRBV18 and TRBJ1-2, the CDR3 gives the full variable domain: NAGVMQNPRHLVRRRGQEARLRCSPMKGHSHVYWYRQLPEEGLKFMVYLQKENIIDESGMPKERFSAEFPKEGPSILRIQQVVRGDSAAYFCASSPKQSPASYGYTFGSGTRLTVV.

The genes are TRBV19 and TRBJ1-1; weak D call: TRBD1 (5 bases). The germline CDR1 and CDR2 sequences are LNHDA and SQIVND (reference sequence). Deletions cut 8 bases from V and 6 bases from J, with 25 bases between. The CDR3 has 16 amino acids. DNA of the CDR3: TGTGCCAGTCGATTTAGGCCGGGGGGGTTTAACCCTGAAGCTTTCTTT. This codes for CASRFRPGGFNPEAFF.

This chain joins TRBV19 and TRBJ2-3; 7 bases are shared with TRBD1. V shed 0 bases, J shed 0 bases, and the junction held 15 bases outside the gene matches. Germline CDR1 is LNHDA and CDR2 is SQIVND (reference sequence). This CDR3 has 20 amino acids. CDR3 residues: CASSIDKRQGRLRSTDTQYF. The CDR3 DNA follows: TGTGCCAGTAGTATAGATAAGAGACAGGGCCGCCTCCGGAGCACAGATACGCAGTATTTT.